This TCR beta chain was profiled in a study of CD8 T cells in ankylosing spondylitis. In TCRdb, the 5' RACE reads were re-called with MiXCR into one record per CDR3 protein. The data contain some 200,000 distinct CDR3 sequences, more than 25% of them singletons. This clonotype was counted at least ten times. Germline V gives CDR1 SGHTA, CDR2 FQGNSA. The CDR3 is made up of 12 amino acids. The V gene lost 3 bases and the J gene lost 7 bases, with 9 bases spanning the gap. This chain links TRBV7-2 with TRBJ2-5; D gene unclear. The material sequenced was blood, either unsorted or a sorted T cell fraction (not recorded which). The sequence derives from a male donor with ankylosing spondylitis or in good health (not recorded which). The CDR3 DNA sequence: TGTGCCAGCAGCTTTGGTGGTGGGACCCAGTACTTC. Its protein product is CASSFGGGTQYF.